This T cell receptor beta chain originates from a study of T cell responses to AZD1222 COVID-19 vaccine. Study-wide points: Donors in the cohort were predominantly white British and more often female, and clonal diversity was possibly underestimated. Spike-specific TCR breadth and depth went up after people got two AZD1222 doses.

Germline V gene sequence: CDR1 SGHTA, CDR2 FQGTGA. V was pared by 3 bases and J by 0 bases, with 3 bases between. This CDR3 comprises 14 residues. The assay was immunoSEQ multiplex PCR, and TCRdb's table has in-frame clones only and misses some. The repertoire consists of 150,000 to 200,000 clones, with less than 95% occurring once and the leading ten covering less than 5.5%. A note on this clone: Its target is unknown.

The chain recombines TRBV7-3 with TRBJ1-6, with unresolved D. This TCR derives from an adult in good health. The sequenced sample was peripheral blood, obtained on day 0 of AZD1222 vaccination. This chain's CDR3 is CASSLGSYNSPLHF. The CDR3 bases are TGTGCCAGCAGCTTGGGCTCCTATAATTCACCCCTCCACTTT.